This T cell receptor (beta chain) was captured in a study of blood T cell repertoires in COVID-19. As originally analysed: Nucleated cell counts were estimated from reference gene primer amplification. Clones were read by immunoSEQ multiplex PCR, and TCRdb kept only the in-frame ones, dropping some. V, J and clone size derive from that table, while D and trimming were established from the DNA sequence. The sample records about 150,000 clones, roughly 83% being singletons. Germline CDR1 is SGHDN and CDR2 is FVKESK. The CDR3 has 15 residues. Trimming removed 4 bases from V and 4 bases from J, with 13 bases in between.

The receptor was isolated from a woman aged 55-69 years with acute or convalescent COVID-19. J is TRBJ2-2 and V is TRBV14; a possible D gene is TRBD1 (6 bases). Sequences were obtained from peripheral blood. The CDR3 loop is CASSPWTDPTGELFF. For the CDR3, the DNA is TGTGCCAGCAGCCCGTGGACAGACCCCACCGGGGAGCTGTTTTTT.